The 12 T cell receptor beta chains given below trace back to one sample, sequenced in a study of cytomegalovirus exposure and HLA in healthy donors. Method: immunoSEQ multiplex PCR; TCRdb's copy keeps in-frame clones and lacks some. The table has some 66,000 clones, around 97% seen once. Sample: PBMCs. These receptors were taken from a woman aged 18-30 years in good health and CMV-seropositive.

The chain joins TRBV7-9 to TRBJ1-4, with 9 bases that match TRBD1. Germline-derived CDR1 and CDR2 are SEHNR and FQNEAQ (reference sequence). This CDR3 spans 14 amino acids. Trimming cost V 5 bases and J 7 bases; bases outside gene matches: 5. The CDR3 reads CASSQGQGVEKLFF. The CDR3 region has the DNA TGTGCCAGCAGCCAGGGACAGGGAGTTGAAAAACTGTTTTTT.

The V call is TRBV28, the J call TRBJ2-1; 10 bases align to TRBD2. The CDR3 contains 21 residues. Germline values: CDR1 MDHEN, CDR2 SYDVKM. The trim removed 4 bases at V and 0 bases at J, leaving 18 bases unmatched. The CDR3 loop is CASSSPYLASGRMSSYNEQFF. The CDR3 bases are TGTGCCAGCAGTTCCCCCTATTTGGCTAGCGGGAGAATGAGCTCCTACAATGAGCAGTTCTTC.

The V gene is TRBV9, the J gene TRBJ2-1; D may be TRBD2 (6 bases). The CDR3 is 14 residues long. Germline V gives CDR1 SGDLS, CDR2 YYNGEE. V shed 0 bases and J shed 6 bases, with 10 bases lying between them. The CDR3 DNA is TGTGCCAGCAGCGTAGGTGGGAGGAGCAATGAGCAGTTCTTC. Its protein is CASSVGGRSNEQFF.

The chain is built from TRBV9 and TRBJ2-1, with 11 bases identical to TRBD2. The CDR3 is made up of 15 amino acids. V shed 0 bases, J shed 9 bases, and the junction held 5 bases outside the gene matches. Germline V CDR1 and CDR2: SGDLS, YYNGEE. CDR3 nucleotide sequence: TGTGCCAGCAGCGTAGTAGCGGGAGGGCCGGTTGAGCAGTTCTTC. It yields the protein CASSVVAGGPVEQFF. Variable domain in full (rest from reference TRBV9 and TRBJ2-1): DSGVTQTPKHLITATGQRVTLRCSPRSGDLSVYWYQQSLDQGLQFLIQYYNGEERAKGNILERFSAQQFPDLHSELNLSSLELGDSALYFCASSVVAGGPVEQFFGPGTRLTVL.

The chain joins TRBV5-5 to TRBJ1-2, with TRBD1 matching over 12 bases. V gave up 3 bases and J gave up 6 bases; unmatched junction bases: 12. The CDR3 spans 17 residues. Germline V CDR1 and CDR2: SGHKS, YYEKEE (reference sequence). CDR3 region: CASSSDFLGQGANGYTF. The CDR3 bases are TGTGCCAGCAGCTCTGACTTCTTGGGACAGGGGGCTAATGGCTACACCTTC.

The chain links TRBV4-2 to TRBJ2-7, with 10 nucleotides matching TRBD2. V lost 1 base, J lost 7 bases, and 7 bases stayed unmatched. Per germline, CDR1 LGHNA and CDR2 YNFKEQ. The CDR3 extends over 15 amino acids. This chain's CDR3 is CASSQGRLAGAEQYF. Here the CDR3 DNA reads TGTGCCAGCAGCCAAGGGAGGCTAGCGGGAGCGGAGCAGTACTTC.

The rearrangement links TRBV7-8 to TRBJ2-7; 9 bases match TRBD2. Trimming removed 3 bases from V and 3 bases from J; junction bases left unmatched: 3. The CDR3 covers 14 residues. Germline V CDR1 and CDR2: SGHVS, FQNEAQ. CDR3 DNA: TGTGCCAGCAGCTTCGGTAGCGGGGGCTACGAGCAGTACTTC. Its protein is CASSFGSGGYEQYF.

The chain recombines TRBV10-1 with TRBJ2-2; 14 bases are a match to TRBD2. This CDR3 is 19 amino acids long. Germline V CDR1 and CDR2: WNHNN, SYGVQD (reference sequence). V lost 5 bases and J lost 6; bases outside the gene matches: 14. The CDR3 DNA is TGCGCCAGCAGTCCCGGACTAGCGGGAGGAAAGACCCCACCCGGGGAGCTGTTTTTT. Encoded protein: CASSPGLAGGKTPPGELFF.

The chain couples TRBV27 to TRBJ2-7; 7 positions match TRBD2. The germline V gene has CDR1 MNHEY and CDR2 SMNVEV (reference sequence). After removal of 2 bases from V and 3 bases from J, the junction contained 1 base not matched to a gene. This CDR3 is 13 amino acids long. This CDR3 reads CASSLGGDYEQYF. CDR3 bases: TGTGCCAGCAGTTTAGGGGGGGACTACGAGCAGTACTTC.

The sample holds one count of this clone. The V gene is TRBV15, the J gene TRBJ2-5; 7 bases agree with TRBD1. The CDR3 is made up of 15 amino acids. Trimming took 8 bases from V and 2 from J; bases not matched to a gene: 11. Germline V lookup: CDR1 LNHNV, CDR2 YYDKDF (reference sequence). For the CDR3, the DNA is TGTGCCACCCTCTCCCTGACAGGGAATCAAGAGACCCAGTACTTC. Translating gives CATLSLTGNQETQYF.

The chain recombines TRBV2 with TRBJ2-7; 9 bases map to TRBD2. V was pared by 8 bases and J by 2 bases, with 7 bases of the junction left unmatched. Germline CDR1 and CDR2: SNHLY and FYNNEI. The CDR3 runs 14 residues. The CDR3 sequence is CASGLASNTYEQYF. The CDR3 DNA reads as TGTGCCAGCGGACTAGCGAGCAACACCTACGAGCAGTACTTC.

The chain uses TRBV7-8 and TRBJ1-2; 7 bases fit TRBD1. J lost 4 bases, V lost 1 base, and 12 bases had no gene match. The CDR3 contains 17 residues. Germline lookup yields CDR1 SGHVS and CDR2 FQNEAQ. CDR3 residues: CASSLEGADSPLYGYTF. The CDR3 DNA sequence: TGTGCCAGCAGCTTAGAGGGGGCGGATTCGCCCCTCTATGGCTACACCTTC. Based on the CDR3 plus reference TRBV7-8 and TRBJ1-2, the full variable domain is GAGVSQSPRYKVAKRGQDVALRCDPISGHVSLFWYQQALGQGPEFLTYFQNEAQLDKSGLPSDRFFAERPEGSVSTLKIQRTQQEDSAVYLCASSLEGADSPLYGYTFGSGTRLTVV.